A selection of T cell receptor beta chains follows, all from one sample in a study of T cell repertoires in cytomegalovirus infection. These TCRs' antigens remain unknown. TCRdb analysed the reads with MiXCR anew, one entry per CDR3 protein. The data contain some 800,000 distinct CDR3 sequences, roughly 33% of them singletons. The sequenced sample was cultured CD8+ T cells from PBMCs, obtained from culture after CMV antigen stimulation. The receptor set was obtained from a human donor in good health (CMV status not recorded). Some clones in this sample may be carry-over from other donors' samples. Each CDR3 is given with its conserved first and last residue. The D gene is left open where the match is weak. A row's size may be missing; if present it is once, few, many or a size class.

V: TRBV6-5
D: NA
size: NA
J: TRBJ1-4
CDR3: CASSYSGRAFDEKLFF
DNA: TGTGCCAGCAGTTACTCCGGCAGGGCGTTTGATGAAAAACTGTTTTTT

V: TRBV7-9
D: NA
size: few
J: TRBJ2-7
CDR3: CASSSTEGPGPYEQYF
DNA: TGTGCCAGCAGCTCGACCGAGGGGCCGGGCCCCTACGAGCAGTACTTC

V: TRBV27
D: TRBD2
size: few
J: TRBJ2-7
CDR3: CASSFWGGPYEQYF
DNA: TGTGCCAGCAGTTTCTGGGGGGGACCTTACGAGCAGTACTTC

V: TRBV12-3/TRBV12-4
D: NA
size: NA
J: TRBJ1-2
CDR3: CASSLKNWGARYGYTF
DNA: TGTGCCAGCAGTTTAAAGAACTGGGGCGCAAGGTATGGCTACACCTTC

V: TRBV6-1
D: TRBD1
size: few
J: TRBJ1-6
CDR3: CASSFGTEPINSPLHF
DNA: TGTGCCAGCAGTTTTGGGACAGAACCTATCAATTCACCCCTCCACTTT

V: TRBV7-2
D: NA
size: many
J: TRBJ1-2
CDR3: CASSARLGDPNYGYTF
DNA: TGTGCCAGCAGCGCGCGGCTAGGGGACCCAAACTATGGCTACACCTTC

V: TRBV10-3
D: NA
size: NA
J: TRBJ2-3
CDR3: CAISERGIDTQYF
DNA: TGTGCCATCAGTGAGCGGGGAATAGATACGCAGTATTTT

V: TRBV6-5
D: TRBD1
size: many
J: TRBJ1-3
CDR3: CASSKGQGAGNTIYF
DNA: TGTGCCAGCAGTAAGGGACAGGGGGCTGGAAACACCATATATTTT

V: TRBV6-1
D: TRBD2
size: few
J: TRBJ2-6
CDR3: CASTPRWTSGAGANVLTF
DNA: TGTGCCAGCACTCCCCGGTGGACTAGCGGTGCTGGGGCCAACGTCCTGACTTTC

V: TRBV7-9
D: TRBD1
size: few
J: TRBJ1-2
CDR3: CASSPGQGENGYTF
DNA: TGTGCCAGCAGCCCAGGACAGGGGGAGAATGGCTACACCTTC

V: TRBV7-9
D: NA
size: NA
J: TRBJ1-4
CDR3: CASSPAEDEKLFF
DNA: TGTGCCAGCAGCCCCGCGGAAGATGAAAAACTGTTTTTT

V: TRBV6-8
D: TRBD1
size: NA
J: TRBJ2-1
CDR3: CASSLGGTGGYNEQFF
DNA: TGTGCCAGCAGTTTGGGGGGCACAGGGGGGTACAATGAGCAGTTCTTC

V: TRBV29-1
D: NA
size: once
J: TRBJ2-6
CDR3: CSVIIQAGANVLTF
DNA: TGCAGCGTTATAATTCAGGCTGGGGCCAACGTCCTGACTTTC

V: TRBV6-1
D: TRBD2
size: NA
J: TRBJ2-7
CDR3: CASSLAGDVYEQYF
DNA: TGTGCCAGCAGCCTAGCGGGGGACGTCTACGAGCAGTACTTC

V: TRBV7-2
D: TRBD2
size: many
J: TRBJ2-1
CDR3: CASTQPRSGGPYNEQFF
DNA: TGTGCCAGCACCCAGCCACGTAGCGGGGGACCCTACAATGAGCAGTTCTTC

V: TRBV27
D: NA
size: few
J: TRBJ1-1
CDR3: CASSLIGGLGPEAFF
DNA: TGTGCCAGCAGTTTAATTGGGGGCTTGGGGCCTGAAGCTTTCTTT

V: TRBV7-2
D: TRBD1
size: many
J: TRBJ1-5
CDR3: CASSLLPGTGDGWEPQHF
DNA: TGTGCCAGCAGCTTACTTCCCGGGACAGGGGATGGATGGGAGCCCCAGCATTTT

V: TRBV7-2
D: TRBD1
size: many
J: TRBJ2-1
CDR3: CASSSPGTGAYNEQFF
DNA: TGTGCCAGCAGCTCCCCCGGGACAGGGGCCTACAATGAGCAGTTCTTC